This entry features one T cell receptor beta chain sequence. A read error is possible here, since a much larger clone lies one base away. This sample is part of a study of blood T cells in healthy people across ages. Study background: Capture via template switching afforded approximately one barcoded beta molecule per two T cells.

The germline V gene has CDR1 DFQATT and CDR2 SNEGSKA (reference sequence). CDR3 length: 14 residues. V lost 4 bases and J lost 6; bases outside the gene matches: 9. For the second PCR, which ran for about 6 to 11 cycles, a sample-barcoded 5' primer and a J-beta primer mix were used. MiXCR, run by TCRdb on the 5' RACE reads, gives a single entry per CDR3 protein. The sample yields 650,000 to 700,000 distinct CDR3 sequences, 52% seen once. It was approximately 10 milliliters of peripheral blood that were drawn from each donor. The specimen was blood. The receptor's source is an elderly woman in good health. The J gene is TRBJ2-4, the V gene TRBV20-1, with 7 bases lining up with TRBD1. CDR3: CSATATGILNIQYF. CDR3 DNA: TGCAGTGCTACCGCGACAGGGATCCTAAACATTCAGTACTTC.